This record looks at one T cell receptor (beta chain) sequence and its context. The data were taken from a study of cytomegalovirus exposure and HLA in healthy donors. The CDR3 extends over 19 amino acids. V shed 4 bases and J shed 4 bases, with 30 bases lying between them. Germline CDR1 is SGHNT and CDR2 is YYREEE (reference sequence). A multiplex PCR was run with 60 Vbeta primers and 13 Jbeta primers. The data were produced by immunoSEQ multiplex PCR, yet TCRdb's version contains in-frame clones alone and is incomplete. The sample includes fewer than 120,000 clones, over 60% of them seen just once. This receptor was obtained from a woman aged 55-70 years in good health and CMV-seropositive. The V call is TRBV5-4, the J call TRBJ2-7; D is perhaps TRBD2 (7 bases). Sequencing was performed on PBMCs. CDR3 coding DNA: TGTGCCAGCAGCCCGGGTGGGAGGGGGAGGGGTCTAGGGTCGTACGAGCAGTACTTC. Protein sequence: CASSPGGRGRGLGSYEQYF.